The 3 T cell receptor beta chains given below trace back to one sample, sequenced in a study of neurological immune-mediated disorders. TCRdb fed the 5' RACE reads into MiXCR, producing one record per CDR3 protein. Among about 99,000 distinct CDR3 sequences listed, 10% to 12% were seen once. Documented time point: longitudinal time-point 3. Sequenced input: PBMCs. Receptors were obtained from a female donor with HTLV-1-associated myelopathy (HAM/TSP).

Many counts were recorded for this clonotype. The gene calls are TRBV5-1 and TRBJ1-1; TRBD1 matches at 7 bases. From germline, CDR1 is SGHRS and CDR2 YFSETQ. The CDR3 runs to 21 residues. V shed 2 bases, J shed 1 base, and the junction held 23 bases outside the gene matches. In nucleotides, the CDR3 is TGCGCCAGCAGCTTCTATTACATACTCCCGGGACAGCAGAGTGCGAACACTGAAGCTTTCTTT. This translates into CASSFYYILPGQQSANTEAFF. The full variable domain, its missing parts supplied by reference TRBV5-1 and TRBJ1-1, is KAGVTQTPRYLIKTRGQQVTLSCSPISGHRSVSWYQQTPGQGLQFLFEYFSETQRNKGNFPGRFSGRQFSNSRSEMNVSTLELGDSALYLCASSFYYILPGQQSANTEAFFGQGTRLTVV.

This clonotype was counted only a few times. The chain combines TRBV12-3 or TRBV12-4 with TRBJ2-2; the D is unclear. The CDR3 contains 10 residues. Trimming left V 5 bases short and J 7 bases short, with 2 bases between. This CDR3 is CASSIGELFF. As DNA, the CDR3 is TGTGCCAGCAGTATCGGGGAGCTGTTTTTT.

In this sample, this clonotype turned up many times. The rearrangement links TRBV7-2 to TRBJ2-2, with 11 bases fitting TRBD2. The germline CDR1 and CDR2 sequences are SGHTA and FQGNSA. The V segment lost 5 bases and the J segment 9 bases; nucleotides outside the gene matches: 14. CDR3 length equals 17 residues. CDR3 DNA: TGTGCCAGCAGCCCTCGACTAGCGGGGTGGGGGGTCCGGGAGCTGTTTTTT. Translation gives CASSPRLAGWGVRELFF. The entire variable domain, with the rest obtained from reference TRBV7-2 and TRBJ2-2, is as follows: GAGVSQSPSNKVTEKGKDVELRCDPISGHTALYWYRQSLGQGLEFLIYFQGNSAPDKSGLPSDRFSAERTGGSVSTLTIQRTQQEDSAVYLCASSPRLAGWGVRELFFGEGSRLTVL.